One and the same sample provided the 31 T cell receptor beta chains below, sequenced in a study of blood T cell repertoires in COVID-19. TCRdb keeps only in-frame clones here, not all; method: immunoSEQ multiplex PCR. The sample yields around 100,000 clones, around 83% seen once. Sequencing was done on a sample of peripheral blood. These receptors originate from a man in his forties with acute or convalescent COVID-19.

The genes are TRBV27 and TRBJ1-1, with D tentatively TRBD1 (6 bases). V lost 7 bases and J 6 bases, leaving 15 bases between the germline ends. The germline V gene has CDR1 MNHEY and CDR2 SMNVEV (reference sequence). This CDR3 has 13 residues. For the CDR3, the DNA is TGTGCCAGCACACAGGGCCTGGGGGCTGAAGCTTTCTTT. Its translation: CASTQGLGAEAFF.

This clone has just a few counts. The V call is TRBV7-2, the J call TRBJ2-1; a possible D gene is TRBD1 (6 bases). The CDR3 sequence is 15 residues long. Germline CDR1 SGHTA, CDR2 FQGNSA. The germline V and J ends were trimmed by 1 base and 1 base, with 8 bases remaining between them. The CDR3 reads CASSLGRGSYNEQFF. DNA of the CDR3: TGTGCCAGCAGCTTAGGCAGGGGATCCTACAATGAGCAGTTCTTC.

The V and J genes are TRBV7-9 and TRBJ2-7; possible D gene TRBD1, 6 bases. Trimming shortened V by 5 bases and J by 6 bases, and 8 bases separated the two germline ends. The CDR3 extends over 11 amino acids. In germline, CDR1 is SEHNR, CDR2 FQNEAQ (reference sequence). This CDR3 is CASSPGVEQYF. CDR3 nucleotides: TGTGCCAGCAGCCCAGGGGTCGAGCAGTACTTC.

The chain is built from TRBV6-5 and TRBJ2-4; 9 bases are a match to TRBD1. V gave up 11 bases and J gave up 9 bases; unmatched junction bases: 14. Germline V gene lookup returns CDR1 MNHEY and CDR2 SVGAGI. The CDR3 length is 14 residues. Here the CDR3 reads CAASRDRVLGIQYF. CDR3 in DNA: TGTGCCGCCTCCCGGGACAGGGTTTTAGGCATTCAGTACTTC.

V usage is TRBV10-2 and J usage is TRBJ2-7, with 7 positions matching TRBD2. V dropped 3 bases and J dropped 2; count of bases not matched to a gene: 7. CDR1 is WSHSY, CDR2 SAAADI, per germline. This CDR3 has 15 amino acids. The CDR3 sequence is CASSDTAGRTYEQYF. The CDR3 DNA reads as TGCGCCAGCAGTGATACAGCGGGGCGAACCTACGAGCAGTACTTC.

The V gene is TRBV4-3, the J gene TRBJ2-7; tentatively, D is TRBD2 (6 bases). The CDR3 has 14 residues. CDR1 is LGHNA, CDR2 YSLEER, per germline. V lost 0 bases to trimming and J lost 9 bases, with 15 bases between them. DNA of the CDR3: TGCGCCAGCAGCCAAGATCGGGGGACGCTCGGGCAGTACTTC. It encodes CASSQDRGTLGQYF.

The V and J genes are TRBV13 and TRBJ2-1; 11 bases fit TRBD2. This CDR3 region has 17 residues. J lost 8 bases, V lost 4 bases, and 13 bases had no gene match. Germline V CDR1 and CDR2: PRHDT, FYEKMQ (reference sequence). The CDR3 bases are TGTGCCAGCAGCTCGAGGGGTAGCGGGAGGGCCCTCTATGAGCAGTTCTTC. This translates into CASSSRGSGRALYEQFF. Full variable domain (remainder filled in from reference TRBV13 and TRBJ2-1): AAGVIQSPRHLIKEKRETATLKCYPIPRHDTVYWYQQGPGQDPQFLISFYEKMQSDKGSIPDRFSAQQFSDYHSELNMSSLELGDSALYFCASSSRGSGRALYEQFFGPGTRLTVL.

The chain links TRBV19 to TRBJ1-2; the match to TRBD1 covers 11 bases. The CDR3 totals 14 residues. Losses at the gene ends were 6 bases for V and 6 bases for J; bases not matched to a gene: 6. CDR1 is LNHDA and CDR2 is SQIVND in the germline V gene (reference sequence). The CDR3 sequence is CASSRTGGNHGYTF. DNA of the CDR3: TGTGCCAGTAGCCGGACAGGGGGCAATCATGGCTACACCTTC.

This chain joins TRBV2 and TRBJ1-1; 7 bases match TRBD1. V trimming: 8 bases; J trimming: 4 bases; junction bases outside the gene matches: 10. Germline CDR1 is SNHLY and CDR2 is FYNNEI. This CDR3 region has 14 residues. The CDR3, as DNA: TGTGCCAGCGGACCCGGGACAGTGCTCACTGAAGCTTTCTTT. It encodes CASGPGTVLTEAFF.

The chain employs TRBV7-2 and TRBJ2-7, with 7 bases identical to TRBD1. The J segment lost 7 bases and the V segment lost 5 bases, leaving 17 bases of the junction unmatched. The CDR3 is 16 residues long. CDR1 is SGHTA and CDR2 is FQGNSA in the germline V gene. The CDR3 loop reads CASSPSLDRARPEQYF. The CDR3, as DNA: TGTGCCAGCAGCCCATCACTCGACAGGGCCCGGCCGGAGCAGTACTTC.

The chain has TRBV28 and TRBJ1-2; a weak D match, TRBD1 (5 bases). CDR1 is MDHEN, CDR2 SYDVKM, per germline. This CDR3 has 13 amino acids. Trimming cost V 6 bases and J 4 bases, with 12 bases left between them. CDR3 sequence reads: CASSRAGVYGYTF. The DNA of the CDR3 is TGTGCCAGCAGCAGAGCGGGGGTCTATGGCTACACCTTC.

V is TRBV7-9 and J is TRBJ2-1, with 7 bases that match TRBD1. This CDR3 is built from 15 residues. Germline V gene data show CDR1 as SEHNR and CDR2 as FQNEAQ (reference sequence). V was pared by 5 bases and J by 7 bases, with 11 bases of the junction left unmatched. CDR3 bases: TGTGCCAGCAGCGCAGCCGGGACAGAGGCTAATGAGCAGTTCTTC. Translation: CASSAAGTEANEQFF.

The V call is TRBV7-3, the J call TRBJ2-3, with 11 positions matching TRBD2. Germline loops: CDR1 SGHTA, CDR2 FQGTGA. The CDR3 extends over 16 amino acids. The trim removed 2 bases at V and 3 bases at J, leaving 4 bases unmatched. The CDR3 protein is CASSLGGLAVTDTQYF. In nucleotides, the CDR3 is TGTGCCAGCAGCTTAGGGGGACTAGCGGTGACAGATACGCAGTATTTT.

V usage is TRBV6-2 or TRBV6-3 and J usage is TRBJ1-5; D might be TRBD1 (6 bases). V was shortened by 3 bases and J by 2 bases, with 14 bases between the two germline ends. The CDR3 runs to 16 residues. Germline V gives CDR1 MNHEY, CDR2 SVGEGT. The chain's CDR3 is CASSYMGRGGNQPQHF. DNA for the CDR3: TGTGCCAGCAGTTATATGGGCAGGGGAGGCAATCAGCCCCAGCATTTT.

The genes are TRBV5-1 and TRBJ2-7; 7 bases are a match to TRBD2. CDR3 length equals 16 residues. Trimming removed 1 base from V and 5 bases from J; junction bases left unmatched: 12. CDR1 is SGHRS, CDR2 YFSETQ, per germline. CDR3 sequence reads: CASSLSARLAENEQYF. In DNA form, the CDR3 reads TGCGCCAGCAGCTTGAGCGCGCGGCTAGCGGAGAACGAGCAGTACTTC.

This sequence joins TRBV27 and TRBJ1-5; TRBD1 might be the D (5 bases). There are 13 residues in the CDR3. V was cut by 3 bases and J by 4 bases, with 7 bases left in between. Per the germline V gene, CDR1 is MNHEY and CDR2 is SMNVEV (reference sequence). The CDR3 sequence: CASSLTANQPQHF. CDR3 DNA: TGTGCCAGCAGTTTGACAGCTAATCAGCCCCAGCATTTT.

This clone has a count of ten or more. Other DNA sequences in the sample encode the same CDR3. The J gene is TRBJ1-6, the V gene TRBV7-9; 7 positions match TRBD1. CDR3 length equals 16 residues. Per the germline V gene, CDR1 is SEHNR and CDR2 is FQNEAQ (reference sequence). The junction had 3 bases not matched to a gene; V was cut back by 1 base and J by 3 bases. CDR3 nucleotides: TGTGCCAGCAGCTTAGGACAGGGATTCTATAATTCACCCCTCCACTTT. Translating gives CASSLGQGFYNSPLHF. The whole variable domain, filled in from reference TRBV7-9 and TRBJ1-6, reads DTGVSQNPRHKITKRGQNVTFRCDPISEHNRLYWYRQTLGQGPEFLTYFQNEAQLEKSRLLSDRFSAERPKGSFSTLEIQRTEQGDSAMYLCASSLGQGFYNSPLHFGNGTRLTVT.

The chain carries TRBV2 and TRBJ2-7; 12 bases agree with TRBD2. CDR1 is SNHLY, CDR2 FYNNEI, per germline. This CDR3 has 14 residues. V lost 6 bases to trimming and J lost 6 bases; unmatched junction nucleotides: 6. The CDR3 region is CASSPSGRAVEQYF. The CDR3 DNA is TGTGCCAGCAGCCCTAGCGGGAGGGCCGTCGAGCAGTACTTC.

The V and J genes are TRBV6-1 and TRBJ2-1; TRBD1 matches at 10 bases. CDR3 length: 15 residues. With V trimmed by 2 bases and J by 4 bases, 2 bases remained unmatched. Germline lookup yields CDR1 MNHNS and CDR2 SASEGT. This CDR3 is CASSELGQGYNEQFF. DNA of the CDR3: TGTGCCAGCAGTGAATTGGGACAGGGGTACAATGAGCAGTTCTTC.

V and J are TRBV4-2 and TRBJ2-7, with TRBD2 matching 8 bases. Germline V gives CDR1 LGHNA, CDR2 YNFKEQ. After removal of 0 bases from V and 2 bases from J, the junction contained 6 bases not matched to a gene. The CDR3 runs 16 residues. This CDR3 is CASSQEWRGETYEQYF. The DNA of the CDR3 is TGTGCCAGCAGCCAAGAGTGGCGGGGGGAAACCTACGAGCAGTACTTC.

The rearrangement joins TRBV5-4 to TRBJ1-2; 7 bases map to TRBD1. The ends lost 4 bases at V and 8 bases at J; junction bases unmatched: 17. Germline V gene sequence: CDR1 SGHNT, CDR2 YYREEE (reference sequence). This CDR3 has 16 residues. Here the CDR3 reads CASSPDRVGARGGYTF. CDR3 DNA: TGTGCCAGCAGCCCTGACAGGGTTGGTGCCCGGGGGGGCTACACCTTC.

The chain has TRBV6-2 or TRBV6-3 and TRBJ1-5; 8 positions agree with TRBD1. The trim removed 2 bases at V and 6 bases at J, leaving 3 bases unmatched. Germline V gene data show CDR1 as MNHEY and CDR2 as SVGEGT. This CDR3 has 14 residues. The CDR3 sequence is CASSYPGGRQPQHF. The DNA for the CDR3 is TGTGCCAGCAGTTACCCAGGGGGCCGTCAGCCCCAGCATTTT.

This chain connects TRBV25-1 to TRBJ2-5; 10 nucleotides line up with TRBD1. The CDR3 has 16 amino acids. The V segment lost 1 base and the J segment 5 bases; nucleotides outside the gene matches: 7. Germline V CDR1 and CDR2: MGHDK, SYGVNS. The DNA for the CDR3 is TGTGCCAGCAGTGAATTTCAGACAGGGGGCTGGGAGACCCAGTACTTC. This gives the protein CASSEFQTGGWETQYF.

The chain joins TRBV20-1 to TRBJ2-3, with 7 bases identical to TRBD2. From germline, CDR1 is DFQATT and CDR2 SNEGSKA (reference sequence). The V and J ends lost 3 bases and 6 bases, in that order; junction bases with no gene match: 18. CDR3 length equals 17 residues. CDR3 residues: CSASQGWASGAKDTQYF. Here the CDR3 DNA reads TGCAGTGCTAGTCAAGGTTGGGCTAGCGGAGCTAAGGATACGCAGTATTTT.

The chain links TRBV30 to TRBJ2-3, with D possibly matching TRBD2 (6 bases). Germline lookup yields CDR1 GTSNPN and CDR2 SVGIG (reference sequence). The length of the CDR3 is 15 residues. Between the trimmed V and J ends, which lost 2 bases and 1 base, there was a span of 13 bases. CDR3 nucleotide sequence: TGTGCCTGGAGTAGTGCTAGCGCCCGCACAGATACGCAGTATTTT. This translates into CAWSSASARTDTQYF.

V gene TRBV11-1 combines with J gene TRBJ1-1; possibly TRBD1 for D (6 bases). Looked up from germline, CDR1 is SGHAT and CDR2 is FQDESV (reference sequence). The CDR3 sequence is 13 residues long. V was pared by 3 bases and J by 5 bases, with 10 bases between. This chain's CDR3 is CASSLDRGTEAFF. The CDR3 DNA follows: TGTGCCAGCAGCTTGGACAGAGGGACTGAAGCTTTCTTT.

The V gene is TRBV2, the J gene TRBJ1-3; D unresolved. Looked up from germline, CDR1 is SNHLY and CDR2 is FYNNEI. Between the trimmed V and J ends, which lost 3 bases and 8 bases, there was a span of 8 bases. The CDR3 has 12 residues. The CDR3 sequence is CASSDGGYTIYF. In DNA form, the CDR3 reads TGTGCCAGCAGTGATGGAGGATACACCATATATTTT.

The chain has TRBV5-1 and TRBJ2-3, with 7 bases aligning to TRBD2. Germline CDR1 and CDR2: SGHRS and YFSETQ. This CDR3 has 17 residues. The junction had 11 bases not matched to a gene; V was cut back by 0 bases and J by 4 bases. CDR3 amino acids: CASSLGLAGGQADTQYF. The CDR3 DNA reads as TGCGCCAGCAGCTTGGGATTAGCGGGCGGCCAGGCAGATACGCAGTATTTT.

This clone was detected once. Other DNA sequences in this specimen translate into the identical CDR3. The chain couples TRBV2 to TRBJ1-5; a weak D match, TRBD1 (5 bases). The CDR3 is 14 residues long. The V and J ends lost 6 bases and 1 base respectively, with 10 bases between them. Germline V lookup: CDR1 SNHLY, CDR2 FYNNEI. CDR3 nucleotide sequence: TGTGCCAGCAGGGGCAGGGTCAGCAATCAGCCCCAGCATTTT. This encodes CASRGRVSNQPQHF.

V is TRBV10-3 and J is TRBJ2-1; TRBD2 aligns across 9 bases. CDR1 ENHRY and CDR2 SYGVKD come from the germline V gene. This CDR3 is built from 16 residues. V lost 7 bases to trimming and J lost 4 bases; unmatched junction nucleotides: 11. CDR3 amino acids: CAITSNTSGFYNEQFF. The CDR3 DNA reads TGTGCCATCACCTCCAACACTAGCGGGTTTTACAATGAGCAGTTCTTC.

This rearrangement joins TRBV30 to TRBJ1-5, with D unclear. CDR1 is GTSNPN, CDR2 SVGIG, per germline (reference sequence). This CDR3 is 13 amino acids long. V was cut by 5 bases and J by 4 bases, with 12 bases left in between. The CDR3 DNA reads TGTGCCTGGGACCGAGGACTGAATCAGCCCCAGCATTTT. Protein: CAWDRGLNQPQHF.